A single sample gave rise to the 23 T cell receptor beta chains below, sequenced in a study of blood T cell repertoires in COVID-19. The protocol was immunoSEQ multiplex PCR, while the TCRdb copy is restricted to in-frame clones and leaves out a portion. There are 190,000 or so clones in the sample; roughly 89% occur only once, and over 0.7% lies in the top ten. The sample comprised peripheral blood. These receptors were obtained from a woman younger than 30 who had recovered from COVID-19.

This rearrangement joins TRBV6-6 to TRBJ1-2; no definite D call. The CDR3 has 14 residues. Per the germline V gene, CDR1 is MNHNY and CDR2 is SVGAGI (reference sequence). Trimming removed 2 bases from V and 6 bases from J, with 13 bases in between. The CDR3 here is CASSYAGGDDGYTF. The CDR3 DNA is TGTGCCAGCAGTTACGCGGGTGGGGATGATGGCTACACCTTC.

The chain is built from TRBV6-5 and TRBJ1-2; the D gene is possibly TRBD1 (5 bases). The CDR3 consists of 13 residues. Per germline, CDR1 MNHEY and CDR2 SVGAGI. Deletions cut 0 bases from V and 8 bases from J, with 10 bases between. The chain's CDR3 is CASSYSSGSGYTF. CDR3 sequence (DNA): TGTGCCAGCAGTTACTCATCAGGGTCCGGCTACACCTTC.

This chain links TRBV24-1 with TRBJ2-1; the match to TRBD1 covers 7 bases. Per germline, CDR1 KGHDR and CDR2 SFDVKD. This CDR3 is 15 amino acids long. The V and J ends lost 3 bases and 5 bases, in that order; junction bases with no gene match: 6. For the CDR3, the DNA is TGTGCCACCAGTGATGTAGGGGACAGTAACAATGAGCAGTTCTTC. This gives the protein CATSDVGDSNNEQFF.

The rearrangement links TRBV24-1 to TRBJ2-5, with D hard to call. The CDR3 is made up of 12 amino acids. Per the germline V gene, CDR1 is KGHDR and CDR2 is SFDVKD. V gave up 4 bases and J gave up 1 base, with 3 bases separating them. The CDR3 coding sequence is TGTGCCACCAGTGACCGCCAAGAGACCCAGTACTTC. Translating gives CATSDRQETQYF.

The CDR3 coding sequence is TGTGCCAGCAGCTGGGGACTAGCGGGGGGAGAGACCCAGTACTTC. The encoded protein is CASSWGLAGGETQYF. The rearrangement uses TRBV7-2 and TRBJ2-5, with TRBD2 matching 15 bases. J was trimmed by 4 bases and V by 4 bases; bases with no gene match: 1. The V gene's germline CDR1 is SGHTA and CDR2 FQGNSA. CDR3 length equals 15 residues.

The genes are TRBV15 and TRBJ2-1; the match to TRBD2 covers 14 bases. V gave up 2 bases and J gave up 9 bases; unmatched junction bases: 6. Per germline, CDR1 LNHNV and CDR2 YYDKDF (reference sequence). This CDR3 comprises 16 residues. Here the CDR3 DNA reads TGTGCCACCAGCAGATCGGGACTAGCGGGGGCTGGTGAGCAGTTCTTC. Amino acids: CATSRSGLAGAGEQFF.

The chain couples TRBV7-9 to TRBJ2-3, with 7 nucleotides matching TRBD2. Germline assignment: CDR1 SEHNR and CDR2 FQNEAQ (reference sequence). After removal of 5 bases from V and 6 bases from J, the junction contained 8 bases not matched to a gene. The length of the CDR3 is 14 residues. CDR3 in DNA: TGTGCCAGCAGCCAACCGCCACTAGCGGATACGCAGTATTTT. Protein product: CASSQPPLADTQYF. The whole variable domain, filled in from reference TRBV7-9 and TRBJ2-3, reads DTGVSQNPRHKITKRGQNVTFRCDPISEHNRLYWYRQTLGQGPEFLTYFQNEAQLEKSRLLSDRFSAERPKGSFSTLEIQRTEQGDSAMYLCASSQPPLADTQYFGPGTRLTVL.

This rearrangement joins TRBV5-4 to TRBJ1-5; TRBD1 agrees at 8 bases. The CDR3 runs 16 residues. Looked up from germline, CDR1 is SGHNT and CDR2 is YYREEE (reference sequence). V was clipped by 3 bases and J by 3 bases; unmatched bases: 8. In DNA form, the CDR3 reads TGTGCCAGCAGCTGGAGAGACAGGGGTGTCAATCAGCCCCAGCATTTT. Amino acids: CASSWRDRGVNQPQHF.

This clone was found once. The genes are TRBV23-1 and TRBJ2-2; 13 positions match TRBD2. TRBV23-1 falls under the ORF class, with uncertain function. This CDR3 contains 22 residues. Trimming removed 0 bases from V and 7 bases from J; junction bases left unmatched: 20. CDR3 sequence reads: CASSQSLRQAGGLAGVVGELFF. CDR3 nucleotides: TGCGCCAGCAGTCAATCCCTAAGACAGGCTGGCGGACTAGCGGGAGTCGTCGGGGAGCTGTTTTTT.

The chain combines TRBV2 with TRBJ1-4; D is perhaps TRBD1 (6 bases). Looked up from germline, CDR1 is SNHLY and CDR2 is FYNNEI. The CDR3 is 16 residues long. The V end was cut by 7 bases, the J end by 0 bases, with 15 bases between. The DNA of the CDR3 is TGTGCCAGCAAGGACAGCCAATTTGCAACTAATGAAAAACTGTTTTTT. Its translation: CASKDSQFATNEKLFF.

The rearrangement joins TRBV5-1 to TRBJ1-3; TRBD1 matches at 10 bases. The trim removed 4 bases at V and 4 bases at J, leaving 5 bases unmatched. The CDR3 consists of 15 residues. The germline V gene encodes CDR1 SGHRS and CDR2 YFSETQ. The CDR3 region is CASSGTGAGGNTIYF. CDR3 sequence (DNA): TGCGCCAGCAGCGGGACAGGGGCCGGAGGAAACACCATATATTTT.

This chain links TRBV10-3 with TRBJ2-3, with TRBD2 identical over 8 bases. V lost 1 base to trimming and J lost 2 bases; unmatched junction nucleotides: 2. The CDR3 totals 15 residues. The germline gives CDR1 ENHRY, CDR2 SYGVKD. The CDR3 nucleotides read TGTGCCATCAGTGAGTGGCGGGGGGACACAGATACGCAGTATTTT. Its protein is CAISEWRGDTDTQYF.

J is TRBJ1-5 and V is TRBV19, with D uncertain. CDR1 and CDR2 from the germline V gene are LNHDA and SQIVND (reference sequence). The CDR3 covers 13 residues. The germline V and J ends were trimmed by 3 bases and 4 bases, with 7 bases remaining between them. The CDR3 spells CASSIIGNQPQHF. In DNA form, the CDR3 reads TGTGCCAGTAGTATTATCGGGAATCAGCCCCAGCATTTT.

This chain connects TRBV29-1 to TRBJ1-2; tentatively, D is TRBD1 (6 bases). Trimming cost V 0 bases and J 4 bases, with 15 bases left between them. Germline loops: CDR1 SQVTM, CDR2 ANQGSEA. CDR3 size: 15 residues. CDR3 DNA: TGCAGCGTTGAAGAGCGGACAGCCGAAACCTATGGCTACACCTTC. It yields the protein CSVEERTAETYGYTF.

The chain joins TRBV5-5 to TRBJ2-3, with TRBD2 matching over 10 bases. The CDR3 spans 17 residues. Losses at the gene ends were 0 bases for V and 0 bases for J; bases not matched to a gene: 4. Germline V gene sequence: CDR1 SGHKS, CDR2 YYEKEE (reference sequence). This CDR3 is CASSLGLAGGSTDTQYF. The CDR3 DNA reads TGTGCCAGCAGCTTGGGTTTAGCGGGGGGAAGCACAGATACGCAGTATTTT.

The chain has TRBV2 and TRBJ2-7; 8 bases match TRBD2. CDR3 length: 13 amino acids. After removal of 7 bases from V and 5 bases from J, the junction contained 7 bases not matched to a gene. The germline gives CDR1 SNHLY, CDR2 FYNNEI. The CDR3 is CASNGGAHNEQYF. CDR3 in DNA: TGTGCCAGCAACGGGGGGGCCCACAACGAGCAGTACTTC.

The V gene is TRBV10-3, the J gene TRBJ2-5; TRBD2 matches 14 bases. CDR1 is ENHRY and CDR2 is SYGVKD in the germline V gene. The CDR3 length is 16 residues. Losses at the gene ends were 3 bases for V and 2 bases for J; bases not matched to a gene: 2. CDR3 nucleotides: TGTGCCATCAGTGAAGGACTAGCGGGGGGTCAAGAGACCCAGTACTTC. Translated: CAISEGLAGGQETQYF.

The chain links TRBV9 to TRBJ1-2; D gene unclear. Germline assignment: CDR1 SGDLS and CDR2 YYNGEE. The V and J ends lost 3 bases and 4 bases respectively, with 13 bases between them. CDR3 size: 14 residues. The CDR3 reads CASSESKVGYGYTF. In DNA, the CDR3 is TGTGCCAGCAGCGAGTCCAAAGTCGGCTATGGCTACACCTTC.

This sequence joins TRBV24-1 and TRBJ1-2; D gene ambiguous. This CDR3 region has 15 residues. V was trimmed by 0 bases and J by 5 bases, leaving 12 bases between them. Germline V gene data show CDR1 as KGHDR and CDR2 as SFDVKD. CDR3 protein: CATSDLHAGPYGYTF. CDR3 bases: TGTGCCACCAGTGATTTGCACGCGGGCCCTTATGGCTACACCTTC.

The V and J genes are TRBV9 and TRBJ1-1; TRBD1 agrees at 10 bases. This CDR3 has 16 residues. The V segment lost 4 bases and the J segment 6 bases; nucleotides outside the gene matches: 12. CDR1 is SGDLS, CDR2 YYNGEE, per germline. As DNA, the CDR3 is TGTGCCAGCAGCCCCCGACAGGGGGCAAGGTGGGCTGAAGCTTTCTTT. The encoded protein is CASSPRQGARWAEAFF.

The chain uses TRBV10-3 and TRBJ1-2; weak D call: TRBD1 (6 bases). CDR1 is ENHRY, CDR2 SYGVKD, per germline. V lost 6 bases and J lost 4, with 12 bases in between. This CDR3 has 13 amino acids. The CDR3 reads CAIRGGDGYGYTF. The CDR3 DNA sequence: TGTGCCATCAGAGGGGGGGATGGCTATGGCTACACCTTC.

The V and J genes are TRBV2 and TRBJ2-1; a weak D match, TRBD1 (6 bases). Looked up from germline, CDR1 is SNHLY and CDR2 is FYNNEI. This CDR3 comprises 14 residues. The V end lost 8 bases, the J end lost 4 bases, and 15 bases lay between the germline ends. In DNA form, the CDR3 reads TGTGCCAGCTCCCGGACAGTTTTTTACAATGAGCAGTTCTTC. This gives the protein CASSRTVFYNEQFF.

The rearrangement links TRBV12-3 or TRBV12-4 to TRBJ1-1, with 8 bases aligning to TRBD1. Trimming at V came to 7 bases and at J to 5 bases, leaving 6 bases not matched to a gene. The CDR3 extends over 13 amino acids. The CDR3 nucleotides are TGTGCCAGCACCCCGACAGGGGAGACTGAAGCTTTCTTT. Its translation is CASTPTGETEAFF.